This TCR beta chain came from a study of blood T cell repertoires in COVID-19. Overall study: The cDNA or gDNA used as material had been derived from T cells, B-cell-depleted T cells, or PBMCs.

The table came from immunoSEQ multiplex PCR; TCRdb's copy has only in-frame clones and leaves some out. The sample consists of 200,000 to 250,000 clones, roughly 86% of them appearing once. V was shortened by 7 bases and J by 7 bases, with 13 bases between the two germline ends. The CDR3 is made up of 13 amino acids. Germline CDR1 MNHEY, CDR2 SVGAGI. What was sequenced was peripheral blood. The chain recombines TRBV6-5 with TRBJ1-4, with D hard to call. The origin of this receptor is a woman aged 55-70 years with acute or convalescent COVID-19. In nucleotides, the CDR3 is TGTGCCAGCAAAGGATTCGGGATTGAAAAACTGTTTTTT. Translated, it gives CASKGFGIEKLFF.